This TCR beta chain was found in a study of shared clonotypes between healthy human individuals. Method: immunoSEQ multiplex PCR; TCRdb's copy keeps in-frame clones and lacks some. The sample lists around 2.3 million clones; about 94% were seen once. Germline-derived CDR1 and CDR2 are KGHSH and LQKENI. The CDR3 runs to 15 residues. V was cut by 5 bases and J by 4 bases, with 17 bases left in between. Input material: naive CD4+ T cells sorted from blood. Sample subset: CD45RA+ positively selected. The V and J genes are TRBV18 and TRBJ2-5, with D unresolved. The source of this sequence is a man between 18 and 35 years old in good health. This CDR3 reads CASSTRRPSAETQYF. CDR3 DNA sequence: TGTGCCAGCTCAACACGTCGGCCTTCAGCAGAGACCCAGTACTTC.